This TCR beta chain was observed in a study of OX40 agonist ivuxolimab in advanced cancers. V was shortened by 3 bases and J by 1 base, with 9 bases between the two germline ends. Germline V gene lookup returns CDR1 ENHRY and CDR2 SYGVKD. This CDR3 has 15 residues. Sequenced by immunoSEQ multiplex PCR; TCRdb stores in-frame clones only, minus some. This sample has tens of thousands of clones, with approximately 88% found just once. The source is an adult with an advanced solid tumor such as melanoma, head and neck, liver or kidney cancer. The chain has TRBV10-3 and TRBJ2-2, with unresolved D. The sample in question was CD4+ or CD8+ T cells sorted from blood, obtained in a trial of the OX40 agonist ivuxolimab. CDR3 sequence: CAISDKPLNTGELFF. The CDR3 DNA sequence: TGTGCCATCAGTGACAAGCCCTTGAACACCGGGGAGCTGTTTTTT.